This T cell receptor (beta chain) originates from a study of T-cell reconstitution after alpha-beta-depleted transplantation in children. To note about this clonotype: No antigen is known for it. The junction departs from germline at one end; a sequencing error may be responsible.

A library of TCRbeta sequences, prepared with unique molecular identifiers, was generated. Via MiXCR, TCRdb re-called the PCR reads, giving one row per CDR3 protein. The profile covers approximately 650,000 distinct CDR3 sequences, with around 13% appearing a single time and around 0.76% taken by the ten largest. Overall study findings and caveats: Newly produced T cells mostly provided counts and TCRbeta diversity after one year, as hyperexpanded clones declined. Several hundred rapidly expanded clones from non-depleted graft cells reportedly supplied alpha-beta T cells about two months post-transplant. Some patients' high day-60 TCRbeta diversity was attributed to recipient cells surviving conditioning.

In germline, CDR1 is DFQATT, CDR2 SNEGSKA (reference sequence). The CDR3 contains 14 residues. The receptor was derived from a girl aged 2 to 9 with congenital amegakaryocytic thrombocytopenia, due to receive a stem cell transplant. The starting material was PBMCs, obtained before TCRalphabeta/CD19-depleted stem cell transplant. The chain links TRBV20-1 to TRBJ2-7; no definite D call. This chain's CDR3 is CSARDPDSAYDQYF. For the CDR3, the DNA is TGCAGTGCTAGAGATCCCGACTCGGCCTACGATCAGTACTTC.